This T cell receptor beta chain originates from a study of cytomegalovirus exposure and HLA in healthy donors. The study's findings and limits: The classifier, whose performance was assessed in both the original and validation cohorts, reportedly diagnosed cytomegalovirus status with high specificity and sensitivity. HLA alleles showed associations with 16,951 TCR beta sequences in a later analysis, at a 0.05 false discovery rate.

Of note for this clone: Its antigen remains unknown.

The PCR made use of 60 Vbeta and 13 Jbeta primers. Only in-frame clones appear in the TCRdb table, and some are missing; sequencing was by immunoSEQ multiplex PCR. The data contain 110,000 to 150,000 clones, approximately 68% of them singletons. The CDR3 length is 14 residues. The J segment lost 5 bases and the V segment lost 4 bases, leaving 5 bases of the junction unmatched. Germline V gene lookup returns CDR1 SGHNT and CDR2 YYREEE (reference sequence). The chain links TRBV5-4 to TRBJ2-7; 11 bases are shared with TRBD2. The receptor was isolated from a man in his 60s in good health and CMV-seronegative. The sequencing input was PBMCs. The CDR3 nucleotides read TGTGCCAGCAGCGCGGATAGCGGGAGGGACGAGCAGTACTTC. Translated, it gives CASSADSGRDEQYF.